This record concerns one T cell receptor (beta chain) sequence. This sample was taken from a study of blood T cell repertoires in COVID-19. Under the authors' procedure: Counts of nucleated cells, estimated from reference gene primer amplification, were obtained. Generated by immunoSEQ multiplex PCR, the TCRdb table keeps only in-frame clones and is missing some. V and J calls and clone size are copied from that table; D and trimming were computed from the DNA. Counted here are about 380,000 clones, more than 75% occurring once; the ten biggest clones make up about 1.5%. The CDR3 totals 17 residues. V was clipped by 0 bases and J by 2 bases; unmatched bases: 4. CDR1 and CDR2 (germline): MGHRA, YSYEKL.

This chain uses TRBV4-1 with TRBJ2-1; TRBD2 agrees at 10 bases. Sequenced sample: PBMCs or T cells enriched from blood (not recorded which). The TCR comes from a man between 25 and 39 years old who had recovered from COVID-19. DNA for the CDR3: TGCGCCAGCAGCCAAGACCCAACTAGCGGGGCCTACAATGAGCAGTTCTTC. It yields the protein CASSQDPTSGAYNEQFF.